Given below is one T cell receptor (beta chain) in context. One end of the junction fails to match germline, which may point to a read error. The data stem from a study of Tregs in tolerant kidney transplant recipients. Clones were read by immunoSEQ multiplex PCR, and TCRdb kept only the in-frame ones, dropping some. Among some 250,000 clones, 84% were seen once, and the ten largest hold 0.64%. From germline, CDR1 is SSHAT and CDR2 FNYEAQ (reference sequence). This CDR3 spans 13 amino acids. The chain combines TRBV7-7 with TRBJ2-2, with D perhaps TRBD1 (5 bases). The sequence was collected from a human donor in good health. The sequencing sample was made of CD4+ T cells from blood. CDR3 amino acids: CASSQGFGGELFF. In DNA form, the CDR3 reads TGTGCTAGCAGCCAGGGTTTCGGCGGGGAGCTGTTTTTT.